The clone carrying this T cell receptor (beta chain) was found once. Here the CDR3 omits its conserved ending phenylalanine or tryptophan, so a read error is the likely source. This sample stems from a study of Graves' ophthalmopathy and Graves' hyperthyroidism. Germline CDR1 is SGDLS and CDR2 is YYNGEE. Trimming stripped 3 bases from V and 3 bases from J, with 6 bases between. CDR3 length equals 12 residues. Transcripts of RNA were the source for amplifying TCR beta CDR3 regions. HTBI primers were used in a first-round RT-PCR, which preceded a second-round multiplex PCR. One entry per CDR3 protein results from TCRdb running MiXCR on the multiplex PCR reads. The data contain 650,000 to 800,000 distinct CDR3 sequences, roughly 41% of them singletons. Having ophthalmopathy, the donors showed moderate-to-severe activity, CAS ≥3 and NOSPECS ≥4, with disease lasting under 3 months. Excluded: other autoimmune disease, uncontrolled infection, pregnancy or lactation. Orbital computed tomography, thyroid ultrasound, TRAb, serum thyroxine and clinical symptoms formed the basis of diagnosis. PBMCs stemmed from 9 to 10 ml of fresh peripheral blood.

V and J are TRBV9 and TRBJ2-5, with a weak D call TRBD2 (5 bases). Sequences were obtained from peripheral blood. This clonotype was obtained from an adult man with Graves' ophthalmopathy. The CDR3 nucleotides read TGTGCCAGCAGCGGACTAAAAGAGACCCAGTACCTC. Amino acids: CASSGLKETQYL.